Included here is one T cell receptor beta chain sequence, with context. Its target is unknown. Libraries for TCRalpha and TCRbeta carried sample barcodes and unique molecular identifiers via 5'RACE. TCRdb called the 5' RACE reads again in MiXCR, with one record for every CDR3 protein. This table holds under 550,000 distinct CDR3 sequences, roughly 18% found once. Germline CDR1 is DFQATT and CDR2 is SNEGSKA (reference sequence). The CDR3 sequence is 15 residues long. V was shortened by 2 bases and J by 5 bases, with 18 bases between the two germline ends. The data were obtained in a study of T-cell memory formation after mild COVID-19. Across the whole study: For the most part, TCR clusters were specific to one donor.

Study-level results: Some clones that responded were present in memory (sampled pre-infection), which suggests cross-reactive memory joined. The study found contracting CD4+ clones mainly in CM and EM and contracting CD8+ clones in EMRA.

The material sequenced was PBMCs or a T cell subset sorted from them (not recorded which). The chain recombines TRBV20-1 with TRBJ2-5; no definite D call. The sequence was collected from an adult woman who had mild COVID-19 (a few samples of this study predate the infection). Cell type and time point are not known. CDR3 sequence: CSARPDTIRWETQYF. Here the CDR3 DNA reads TGCAGTGCTAGACCTGACACGATCCGCTGGGAGACCCAGTACTTC.